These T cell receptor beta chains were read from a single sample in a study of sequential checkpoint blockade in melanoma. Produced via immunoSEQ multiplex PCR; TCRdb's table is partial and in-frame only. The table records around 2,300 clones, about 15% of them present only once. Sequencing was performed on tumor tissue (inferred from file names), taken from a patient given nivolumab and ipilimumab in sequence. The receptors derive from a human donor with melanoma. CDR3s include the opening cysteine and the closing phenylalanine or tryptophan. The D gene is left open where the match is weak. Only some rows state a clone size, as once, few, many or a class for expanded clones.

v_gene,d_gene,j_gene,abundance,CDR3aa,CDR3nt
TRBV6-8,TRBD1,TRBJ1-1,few,CASSSRTGAANTEAFF,TGTGCCAGCAGTTCTCGGACAGGGGCAGCGAACACTGAAGCTTTCTTT
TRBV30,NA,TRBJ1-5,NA,CAWSPETGRSNQPQHF,TGTGCCTGGAGTCCGGAGACAGGTAGGAGCAATCAGCCCCAGCATTTT
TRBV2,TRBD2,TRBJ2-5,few,CASSGGVGKTQYF,TGTGCCAGCAGCGGGGGGGTTGGGAAGACCCAGTACTTC
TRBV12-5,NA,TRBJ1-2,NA,CATGWGVNFRSPNYGYTF,TGTGCCACCGGATGGGGAGTGAACTTCCGATCCCCTAACTATGGCTACACCTTC
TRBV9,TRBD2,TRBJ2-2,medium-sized,CASSVEGGRTGELFF,TGTGCCAGCAGCGTAGAGGGAGGGCGGACCGGGGAGCTGTTTTTT
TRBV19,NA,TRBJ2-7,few,CASSIGGYEQYF,TGTGCCAGTAGTATAGGGGGCTACGAGCAGTACTTC
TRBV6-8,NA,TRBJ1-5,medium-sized,CASIMTDGQPQHF,TGTGCCAGCATTATGACAGACGGTCAGCCCCAGCATTTT
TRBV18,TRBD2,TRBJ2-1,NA,CASSPLAALSYNEQFF,TGTGCCAGCTCACCGCTAGCGGCCCTCTCCTACAATGAGCAGTTCTTC
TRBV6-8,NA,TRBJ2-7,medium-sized,CASSYSGGRTYEQYF,TGTGCCAGCAGTTACTCGGGGGGTAGAACCTACGAGCAGTACTTC
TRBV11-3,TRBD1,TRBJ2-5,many,CASSFPTGGPETQYF,TGTGCCAGCAGCTTCCCTACAGGGGGCCCAGAGACCCAGTACTTC
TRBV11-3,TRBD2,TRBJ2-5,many,CASSQASLAGGHETQYF,TGTGCCAGCAGCCAGGCCTCTCTAGCGGGAGGTCACGAGACCCAGTACTTC
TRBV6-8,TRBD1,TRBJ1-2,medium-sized,CAILGQGVDGYTF,TGTGCCATCCTAGGACAGGGAGTGGACGGCTACACCTTC
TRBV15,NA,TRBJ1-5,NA,CATSREIWGDQPQHF,TGTGCCACCAGCAGAGAAATATGGGGGGATCAGCCCCAGCATTTT
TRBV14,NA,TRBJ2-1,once,CASSQDKAGTPYNEQFF,TGTGCCAGCAGCCAAGATAAGGCCGGGACTCCCTACAATGAGCAGTTCTTC
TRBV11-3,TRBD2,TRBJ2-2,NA,CASSLLAGSTGELFF,TGTGCCAGCAGCTTACTAGCGGGAAGCACCGGGGAGCTGTTTTTT
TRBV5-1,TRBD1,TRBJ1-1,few,CASSPADRLNTEAFF,TGCGCCAGCAGCCCCGCGGACAGGTTGAACACTGAAGCTTTCTTT
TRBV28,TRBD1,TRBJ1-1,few,CASTFPTGKAEAFF,TGTGCCAGCACCTTTCCGACAGGGAAGGCTGAAGCTTTCTTT
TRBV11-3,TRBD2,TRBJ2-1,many,CASSPGTSGQPPAEQFF,TGTGCCAGCAGCCCGGGGACTAGCGGTCAACCGCCGGCTGAGCAGTTCTTC
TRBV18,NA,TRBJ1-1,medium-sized,CASSPLRDTEAFF,TGTGCCAGCTCACCCCTGAGGGACACTGAAGCTTTCTTT
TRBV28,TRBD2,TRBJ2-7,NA,CASSTRGVEQYF,TGTGCCAGCAGCACCCGGGGGGTCGAGCAGTACTTC
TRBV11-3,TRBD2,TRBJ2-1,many,CASSGRLAGSYNEQFF,TGTGCCAGCAGCGGCCGACTAGCGGGATCCTACAATGAGCAGTTCTTC
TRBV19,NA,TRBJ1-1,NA,CASSMGRGANTEAFF,TGTGCCAGTAGTATGGGGAGGGGAGCGAACACTGAAGCTTTCTTT
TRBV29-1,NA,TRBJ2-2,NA,CSVDDNGENTGELFF,TGCAGCGTTGATGACAACGGGGAGAACACCGGGGAGCTGTTTTTT
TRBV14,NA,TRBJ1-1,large,CASSQGLLTEAFF,TGTGCCAGCAGCCAAGGTTTGCTCACTGAAGCTTTCTTT
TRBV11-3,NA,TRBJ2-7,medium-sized,CASSLSTDPIWGEQYF,TGTGCCAGCAGCTTGTCGACAGACCCCATCTGGGGCGAGCAGTACTTC
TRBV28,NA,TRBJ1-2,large,CASSFRIPGYYGYTF,TGTGCCAGCAGTTTCCGTATTCCCGGTTACTATGGCTACACCTTC
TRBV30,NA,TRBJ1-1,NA,CAWSVRGANTEAFF,TGTGCCTGGAGTGTGAGGGGGGCGAACACTGAAGCTTTCTTT
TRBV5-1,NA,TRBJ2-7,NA,CASSLGLGGYEQYF,TGCGCCAGCAGCTTGGGGCTAGGCGGCTACGAGCAGTACTTC